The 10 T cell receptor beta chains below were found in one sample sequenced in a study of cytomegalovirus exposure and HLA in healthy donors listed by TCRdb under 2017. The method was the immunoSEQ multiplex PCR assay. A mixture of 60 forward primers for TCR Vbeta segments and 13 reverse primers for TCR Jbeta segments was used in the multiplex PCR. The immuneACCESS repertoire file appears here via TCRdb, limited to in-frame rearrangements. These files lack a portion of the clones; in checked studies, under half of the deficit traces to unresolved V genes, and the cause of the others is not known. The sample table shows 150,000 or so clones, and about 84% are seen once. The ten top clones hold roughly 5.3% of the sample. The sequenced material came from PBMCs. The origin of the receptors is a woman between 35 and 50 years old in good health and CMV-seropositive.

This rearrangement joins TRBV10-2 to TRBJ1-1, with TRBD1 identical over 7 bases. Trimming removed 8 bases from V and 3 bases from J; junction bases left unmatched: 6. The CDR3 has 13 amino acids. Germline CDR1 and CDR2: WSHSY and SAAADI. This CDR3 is CASRKGAYTEAFF. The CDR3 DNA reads TGCGCCAGCCGAAAGGGGGCATACACTGAAGCTTTCTTT.

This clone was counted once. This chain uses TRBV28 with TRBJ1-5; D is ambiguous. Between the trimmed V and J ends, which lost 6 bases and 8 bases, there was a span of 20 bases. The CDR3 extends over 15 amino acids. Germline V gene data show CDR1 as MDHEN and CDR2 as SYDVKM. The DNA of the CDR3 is TGTGCCAGCAGGAGTCGGAGGGAAGGTAGCAAGCCCCAGCATTTT. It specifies CASRSRREGSKPQHF.

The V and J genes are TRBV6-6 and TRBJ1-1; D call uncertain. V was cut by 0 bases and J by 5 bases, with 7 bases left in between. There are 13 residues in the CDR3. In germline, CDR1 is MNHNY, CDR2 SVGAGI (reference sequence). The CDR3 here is CASSYSEITEAFF. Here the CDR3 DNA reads TGTGCCAGCAGTTACTCGGAGATAACTGAAGCTTTCTTT.

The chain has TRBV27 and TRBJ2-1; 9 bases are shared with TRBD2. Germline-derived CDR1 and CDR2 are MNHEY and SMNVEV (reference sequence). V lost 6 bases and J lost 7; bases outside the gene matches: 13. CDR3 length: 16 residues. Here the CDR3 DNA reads TGTGCCAGCAGAATAGCGGGAGAGGGGAGTAAAAATGAGCAGTTCTTC. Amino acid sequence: CASRIAGEGSKNEQFF.

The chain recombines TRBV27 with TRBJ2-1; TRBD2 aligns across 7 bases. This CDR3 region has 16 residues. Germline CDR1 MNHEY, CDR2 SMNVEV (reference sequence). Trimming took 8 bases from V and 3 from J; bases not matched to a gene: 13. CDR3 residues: CASRSLGGSFYNEQFF. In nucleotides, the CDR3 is TGTGCCAGCCGCTCCTTAGGCGGGAGTTTCTACAATGAGCAGTTCTTC.

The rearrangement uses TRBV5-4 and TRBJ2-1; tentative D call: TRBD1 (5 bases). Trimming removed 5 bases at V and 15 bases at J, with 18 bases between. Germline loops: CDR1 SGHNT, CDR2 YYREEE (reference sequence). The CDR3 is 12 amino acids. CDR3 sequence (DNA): TGTGCCAGCAGTGTTGATAGGGGTTTTTCGTTCTTC. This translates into CASSVDRGFSFF.

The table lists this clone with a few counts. Here the CDR3 DNA reads TGCGCCAGCAGCCGGACTAGCGGGAGAGCAGATACGCAGTATTTT. This codes for CASSRTSGRADTQYF. The chain has TRBV10-2 and TRBJ2-3; TRBD2 matches 13 bases. Per the germline V gene, CDR1 is WSHSY and CDR2 is SAAADI. This CDR3 comprises 15 residues. Trimming removed 6 bases from V and 4 bases from J; junction bases left unmatched: 4.

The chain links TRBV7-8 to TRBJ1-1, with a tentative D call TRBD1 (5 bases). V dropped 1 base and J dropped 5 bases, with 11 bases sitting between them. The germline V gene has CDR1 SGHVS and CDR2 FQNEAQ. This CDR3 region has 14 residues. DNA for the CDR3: TGTGCCAGCAGCTTAGGGGGCAGGGATACTGAAGCTTTCTTT. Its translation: CASSLGGRDTEAFF.

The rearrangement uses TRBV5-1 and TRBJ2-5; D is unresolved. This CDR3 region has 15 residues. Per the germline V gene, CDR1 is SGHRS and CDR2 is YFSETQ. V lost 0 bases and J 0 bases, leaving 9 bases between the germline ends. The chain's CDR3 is CASSLGSEYQETQYF. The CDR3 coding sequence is TGCGCCAGCAGCTTGGGGTCCGAGTACCAAGAGACCCAGTACTTC.

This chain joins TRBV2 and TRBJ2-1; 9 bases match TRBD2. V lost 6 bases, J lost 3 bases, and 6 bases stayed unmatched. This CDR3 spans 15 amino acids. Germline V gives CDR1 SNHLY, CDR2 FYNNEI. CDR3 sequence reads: CASSLTSGFYNEQFF. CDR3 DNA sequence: TGTGCCAGCAGCCTAACTAGCGGGTTCTACAATGAGCAGTTCTTC.